This T cell receptor beta chain was captured in a study of cytomegalovirus exposure and HLA in healthy donors. General observations from the study: Later analysis reportedly placed an Asian-associated ancestry cluster below the roughly 700-donor mean in N-insertions.

Comment on this clone: Antigen specificity is unknown.

Germline loops: CDR1 LNHDA, CDR2 SQIVND (reference sequence). The CDR3 sequence is 13 residues long. Trimming shortened V by 6 bases and J by 2 bases, and 10 bases separated the two germline ends. This PCR relied on a set of 60 Vbeta primers and 13 Jbeta primers. Sequencing used immunoSEQ multiplex PCR; TCRdb keeps in-frame clones, though not all of them. The sample includes 190,000 or so clones, about 80% of them seen just once. The sample was PBMCs. This TCR was recovered from a woman between 45 and 65 years old in good health and CMV-seropositive. The chain couples TRBV19 to TRBJ1-2; perhaps TRBD1 as D (6 bases). In DNA, the CDR3 is TGTGCCAGTAGAGAACAGGGAAACTATGGCTACACCTTC. Translation: CASREQGNYGYTF.